The 10 T cell receptor beta chains given below trace back to one sample, sequenced in a study of T cells in Graves' hyperthyroidism and ophthalmopathy. The source material, RNA transcripts, was used to amplify TCR beta CDR3 regions. HTBI primers were used for first-round RT-PCR of the TCR CDR3. TCRdb recomputed calls from the multiplex PCR reads with MiXCR, one row per CDR3 protein. The sample gives some 300,000 distinct CDR3 sequences, approximately 12% of which show up once; approximately 8.6% is in the top ten. The sample consisted of blood. These receptors originate from a woman aged 25 to 39 with Graves' hyperthyroidism that later progressed to Graves' ophthalmopathy.

The gene calls are TRBV11-2 and TRBJ2-1, with 8 positions matching TRBD1. This CDR3 has 15 residues. Trimming removed 3 bases from V and 10 bases from J; junction bases left unmatched: 11. Germline V gives CDR1 SGHAT, CDR2 FQNNGV. The CDR3 DNA follows: TGTGCCAGCAGCTTCGGCCGGAGCAGGGGGCGCGAGCAGTTCTTC. Its translation is CASSFGRSRGREQFF.

The table lists this clonotype with many counts. CDR3 nucleotide sequence: TGTGCCAGCAGTCTGGAGGGATCCAACACCGGGGAGCTGTTTTTT. This gives the protein CASSLEGSNTGELFF. The genes are TRBV2 and TRBJ2-2, with a possible D match to TRBD2 (6 bases). CDR3 length: 15 amino acids. Germline V lookup: CDR1 SNHLY, CDR2 FYNNEI. Trimming pared 5 bases from V and 2 bases from J, leaving 12 bases between.

The sample holds many counts of this clonotype. The rearrangement joins TRBV12-5 to TRBJ2-2; D is ambiguous. Trimming removed 6 bases from V and 6 bases from J, with 8 bases in between. CDR3 size: 12 residues. Germline CDR1 and CDR2: LGHNT and FRNRAP. The CDR3 is CASGLQSGELFF. CDR3 in DNA: TGTGCTAGTGGCCTTCAATCCGGGGAGCTGTTTTTT.

This clonotype was seen repeatedly, ten times or more. The chain combines TRBV7-8 with TRBJ2-1; D is unclear. From germline, CDR1 is SGHVS and CDR2 FQNEAQ. The V end lost 5 bases, the J end lost 8 bases, and 13 bases lay between the germline ends. CDR3 length equals 13 residues. In nucleotides, the CDR3 is TGTGCCAGCAGCCGACTCGACGAGGATGAGCAGTTCTTC. Its translation: CASSRLDEDEQFF.

This clonotype was counted only a few times. V and J are TRBV19 and TRBJ2-3; 11 bases line up with TRBD1. CDR1 LNHDA and CDR2 SQIVND come from the germline V gene (reference sequence). The CDR3 length is 17 residues. V was clipped by 6 bases and J by 1 base; unmatched bases: 9. For the CDR3, the DNA is TGTGCCAGTAGGGGACAGGGGGTCCCCGAAGGCACAGATACGCAGTATTTT. It encodes CASRGQGVPEGTDTQYF.

This clonotype was seen ten or more times. This chain connects TRBV6-5 to TRBJ1-1; D is undetermined. This CDR3 comprises 15 residues. Trimming cost V 0 bases and J 1 base, with 9 bases left between them. Germline CDR1 MNHEY, CDR2 SVGAGI. Written as DNA, the CDR3 is TGTGCCAGCAGTTACTCATCACTCCAGAACACTGAAGCTTTCTTT. It codes for CASSYSSLQNTEAFF.

At least ten counts were recorded for this clonotype. V and J are TRBV3-1 and TRBJ1-4; no clear D gene. V dropped 6 bases and J dropped 6 bases, with 11 bases sitting between them. Germline V CDR1 and CDR2: LGHDT, YNNKEL (reference sequence). This CDR3 is built from 13 residues. In DNA, the CDR3 is TGTGCCAGCAGGGGCCCCGAGCATGAAAAACTGTTTTTT. Its protein is CASRGPEHEKLFF.

This clonotype occurred many times. This sequence joins TRBV11-1 and TRBJ2-3; D unclear. CDR1 is SGHAT and CDR2 is FQDESV in the germline V gene (reference sequence). The CDR3 is 18 residues long. The V end lost 4 bases, the J end lost 0 bases, and 20 bases lay between the germline ends. Written as DNA, the CDR3 is TGTGCCAGCAGCTCGACATTCTTCGGAGTCCCTAGCACAGATACGCAGTATTTT. It yields the protein CASSSTFFGVPSTDTQYF.

This chain links TRBV19 with TRBJ2-7; 7 positions agree with TRBD1. Per the germline V gene, CDR1 is LNHDA and CDR2 is SQIVND (reference sequence). The CDR3 totals 14 residues. Trimming removed 8 bases from V and 2 bases from J; junction bases left unmatched: 9. DNA of the CDR3: TGTGCCAGTGGCAGAAGCGACAGGGCCTACGAGCAGTACTTC. Amino acids: CASGRSDRAYEQYF.

The sample holds many counts of this clonotype. This chain joins TRBV6-8 and TRBJ2-5; 9 bases are a match to TRBD1. V lost 5 bases, J lost 7 bases, and 14 bases stayed unmatched. The CDR3 is 16 amino acids. Germline loops: CDR1 MNHGY, CDR2 SAAAGT. The CDR3 here is CASSRPGQGPPRTQYF. For the CDR3, the DNA is TGTGCCAGCAGTCGACCGGGACAGGGACCCCCCAGGACCCAGTACTTC.